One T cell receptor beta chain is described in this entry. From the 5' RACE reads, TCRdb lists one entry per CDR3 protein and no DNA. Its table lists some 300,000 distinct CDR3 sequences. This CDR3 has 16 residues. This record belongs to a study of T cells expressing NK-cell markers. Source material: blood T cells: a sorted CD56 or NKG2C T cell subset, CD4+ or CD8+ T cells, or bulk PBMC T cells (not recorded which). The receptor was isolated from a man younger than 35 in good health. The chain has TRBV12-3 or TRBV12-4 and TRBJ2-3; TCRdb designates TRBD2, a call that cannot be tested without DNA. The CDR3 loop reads CASSLPLAGSPDTQYF.